What follows is one TCR beta chain and its context. Its target is unknown. This specimen belongs to a study of T cell responses to AZD1222 COVID-19 vaccine. Study-wide points: Seropositive AZD1222 recipients at baseline numbered only 6 or 7. Epitopes outside B.1.351 and B.1.1.7 mutated regions reportedly drew nearly half of spike TCRs. Repertoires were sampled only after the peak T cell response.

Second-dose intervals near 4 or 12 weeks were combined. The protocol was immunoSEQ multiplex PCR, while the TCRdb copy is restricted to in-frame clones and leaves out a portion. The sample consists of tens of thousands of clones, roughly nine tenths of them appearing once. This sequence was found in an adult who received the AZD1222 COVID-19 vaccine. Material: peripheral blood, obtained 28 days after the second AZD1222 dose.

CDR3: CASSLERTAETQYF. In DNA form, the CDR3 reads TGTGCCAGCAGCTTAGAACGCACTGCGGAGACCCAGTACTTC. The J gene is TRBJ2-5, the V gene TRBV11-2; no firm D call. The CDR3 has 14 amino acids. The V end was cut by 0 bases, the J end by 5 bases, with 10 bases between. Germline loops: CDR1 SGHAT, CDR2 FQNNGV.